This TCR beta chain was sequenced during a study of control samples from healthy donors and cancer patients. V was pared by 0 bases and J by 5 bases, with 5 bases of the junction left unmatched. The germline V gene has CDR1 SGHRS and CDR2 YFSETQ. This CDR3 has 16 residues. This clone has a single count. Generated by immunoSEQ multiplex PCR, the TCRdb table keeps only in-frame clones and is missing some. The sample comprises 75,000 to 90,000 clones, about nine tenths of which are singletons, and about 9.5% rests with the top ten. The V gene is TRBV5-1, the J gene TRBJ2-3; 11 positions agree with TRBD1. Source material: PBMCs. The TCR sequence derives from a woman in her 50s with colorectal cancer. The chain's CDR3 is CASSLGGQGAGDTQYF. The CDR3, as DNA: TGCGCCAGCAGCTTGGGCGGACAGGGGGCAGGAGATACGCAGTATTTT. The variable domain in full, with the rest retrieved from reference TRBV5-1 and TRBJ2-3, is KAGVTQTPRYLIKTRGQQVTLSCSPISGHRSVSWYQQTPGQGLQFLFEYFSETQRNKGNFPGRFSGRQFSNSRSEMNVSTLELGDSALYLCASSLGGQGAGDTQYFGPGTRLTVL.